A single sample gave rise to the 15 T cell receptor beta chains below, sequenced in a study of OX40 agonist ivuxolimab in advanced cancers. Measured with immunoSEQ multiplex PCR; TCRdb has only the in-frame clones, and not every one. The sample shows about 32,000 clones, 75% to 85% of them seen only once. Specimen: CD4+ or CD8+ T cells sorted from blood, collected in a trial of the OX40 agonist ivuxolimab. The receptor source for this set is an adult with an advanced solid tumor such as melanoma, head and neck, liver or kidney cancer.

The chain uses TRBV29-1 and TRBJ1-2; a possible D gene is TRBD1 (6 bases). V was shortened by 3 bases and J by 11 bases, with 13 bases between the two germline ends. CDR3 length: 11 residues. Germline V gene lookup returns CDR1 SQVTM and CDR2 ANQGSEA. The CDR3 nucleotides are TGCAGCGTTGAGGGGCAGGGGTTATACACCTTC. This codes for CSVEGQGLYTF.

The V gene is TRBV7-6, the J gene TRBJ1-6; 10 positions match TRBD1. Germline CDR1 and CDR2: SGHVS and FNYEAQ. Trimming cost V 5 bases and J 7 bases; bases outside gene matches: 2. This CDR3 has 14 amino acids. The CDR3 here is CASSRTGGNSPLHF. CDR3 coding DNA: TGTGCCAGCAGCCGGACAGGGGGAAATTCACCCCTCCACTTT.

The V call is TRBV6-5, the J call TRBJ2-1, with TRBD2 matching over 10 bases. This CDR3 is 16 amino acids long. Germline V gives CDR1 MNHEY, CDR2 SVGAGI. Trimming took 0 bases from V and 5 from J; bases not matched to a gene: 4. The CDR3 coding sequence is TGTGCCAGCAGTTACTCTAGCGGGGGGATCAACAATGAGCAGTTCTTC. It codes for CASSYSSGGINNEQFF.

V usage is TRBV14 and J usage is TRBJ1-1, with D possibly TRBD1 on 5 matching bases. CDR1 and CDR2 from the germline V gene are SGHDN and FVKESK. V lost 3 bases and J 1 base, leaving 9 bases between the germline ends. The CDR3 has 14 residues. This CDR3 reads CASSQQGGNTEAFF. The CDR3 region has the DNA TGTGCCAGCAGCCAGCAGGGCGGGAACACTGAAGCTTTCTTT. Together with reference TRBV14 and TRBJ1-1, the CDR3 gives the full variable domain: EAGVTQFPSHSVIEKGQTVTLRCDPISGHDNLYWYRRVMGKEIKFLLHFVKESKQDESGMPNNRFLAERTGGTYSTLKVQPAELEDSGVYFCASSQQGGNTEAFFGQGTRLTVV.

V usage is TRBV5-1 and J usage is TRBJ2-1, with 11 bases identical to TRBD2. Unmatched junction bases numbered 2, after V lost 4 bases and J lost 2 bases. Germline-derived CDR1 and CDR2 are SGHRS and YFSETQ. This CDR3 comprises 15 residues. Here the CDR3 reads CASSLTSGAYNEQFF. The CDR3 coding sequence is TGCGCCAGCAGCCTGACTAGCGGGGCCTACAATGAGCAGTTCTTC. Filled out from reference TRBV5-1 and TRBJ2-1, the complete variable domain reads KAGVTQTPRYLIKTRGQQVTLSCSPISGHRSVSWYQQTPGQGLQFLFEYFSETQRNKGNFPGRFSGRQFSNSRSEMNVSTLELGDSALYLCASSLTSGAYNEQFFGPGTRLTVL.

The V and J genes are TRBV5-7 and TRBJ2-7, with 7 bases aligning to TRBD2. Being an ORF, TRBV5-7 has a function that is uncertain. The length of the CDR3 is 13 residues. Trimming cost V 7 bases and J 4 bases; bases outside gene matches: 8. In nucleotides, the CDR3 is TGTGCCAGCGACGGGAGCGGGAAGTACGAGCAGTACTTC. It specifies CASDGSGKYEQYF.

The chain recombines TRBV11-2 with TRBJ1-1, with D uncertain. V shed 1 base and J shed 7 bases, with 7 bases lying between them. The CDR3 is made up of 12 amino acids. From germline, CDR1 is SGHAT and CDR2 FQNNGV. The CDR3 protein is CASSLGQFEAFF. The CDR3 DNA follows: TGTGCCAGCAGCTTAGGGCAATTTGAAGCTTTCTTT.

The V gene is TRBV5-1, the J gene TRBJ2-3, with D unclear. Looked up from germline, CDR1 is SGHRS and CDR2 is YFSETQ. This CDR3 region has 15 residues. V was shortened by 0 bases and J by 6 bases, with 14 bases between the two germline ends. CDR3 in DNA: TGCGCCAGCAGCTTGGGCACCAACCAAAGGGATACGCAGTATTTT. As protein: CASSLGTNQRDTQYF.

This clone was observed a few times. The chain joins TRBV7-3 to TRBJ2-3; 9 bases fit TRBD2. V was pared by 2 bases and J by 5 bases, with 5 bases of the junction left unmatched. The CDR3 extends over 15 amino acids. CDR1 and CDR2 from the germline V gene are SGHTA and FQGTGA. The CDR3 reads CASSLGGGAQDTQYF. The CDR3 nucleotides read TGTGCCAGCAGCTTAGGCGGGGGGGCCCAAGATACGCAGTATTTT.

This clone has a single count. CDR3 sequence: CASSVWGDRPYEQYF. CDR3 nucleotides: TGTGCCAGCAGTGTATGGGGGGACCGTCCCTACGAGCAGTACTTC. The gene calls are TRBV6-1 and TRBJ2-7, with a weak D call TRBD2 (6 bases). Per the germline V gene, CDR1 is MNHNS and CDR2 is SASEGT. With 4 bases removed from V and 2 bases from J, the gap between germline ends came to 15 bases. The CDR3 contains 15 residues.

This clone has only a few counts. The chain has TRBV19 and TRBJ1-1; tentative D call: TRBD1 (5 bases). V was trimmed by 7 bases and J by 5 bases, leaving 14 bases between them. Germline loops: CDR1 LNHDA, CDR2 SQIVND (reference sequence). CDR3 length: 13 residues. The CDR3 is CASTVAGLTEAFF. In DNA form, the CDR3 reads TGTGCCAGTACGGTGGCAGGGTTGACTGAAGCTTTCTTT.

The chain recombines TRBV7-2 with TRBJ1-6, with a tentative D call TRBD1 (5 bases). The CDR3 is made up of 15 amino acids. CDR1 and CDR2 from the germline V gene are SGHTA and FQGNSA. Trimming cost V 3 bases and J 0 bases, with 6 bases left between them. In DNA form, the CDR3 reads TGTGCCAGCAGCTTGGGGCCCTCCTATAATTCACCCCTCCACTTT. This encodes CASSLGPSYNSPLHF.

V and J are TRBV10-1 and TRBJ2-5, with 7 bases aligning to TRBD1. CDR1 and CDR2 from the germline V gene are WNHNN and SYGVQD (reference sequence). V lost 2 bases, J lost 2 bases, and 5 bases stayed unmatched. The CDR3 consists of 15 residues. The CDR3: CASSEDRDRQETQYF. DNA of the CDR3: TGCGCCAGCAGTGAGGACCGGGACAGACAAGAGACCCAGTACTTC.

J is TRBJ2-4 and V is TRBV11-2; 14 bases line up with TRBD2. Germline trimming cut 5 bases from V and 1 base from J; bases unmatched to any gene: 10. The CDR3 consists of 19 residues. Germline V lookup: CDR1 SGHAT, CDR2 FQNNGV. The CDR3 spells CASSPWTSGGPWAKNIQYF. As DNA, the CDR3 is TGTGCCAGCAGCCCCTGGACTAGCGGGGGGCCGTGGGCCAAAAACATTCAGTACTTC.

The chain links TRBV28 to TRBJ1-1; D not resolved. The CDR3 spans 15 residues. V lost 1 base to trimming and J lost 6 bases, with 15 bases between them. Germline V CDR1 and CDR2: MDHEN, SYDVKM. CDR3 region: CASSLFGSFGAEAFF. The DNA of the CDR3 is TGTGCCAGCAGTTTATTTGGGAGTTTCGGGGCTGAAGCTTTCTTT.